This TCR beta chain was retrieved from a study of T cells in Graves' hyperthyroidism and ophthalmopathy. Study-level points and caveats: Blood also contained most expanded thyroid clonotypes above 0.001.

This clonotype was observed a handful of times. Its antigen is undetermined. Amplification of TCR beta CDR3 regions used RNA as the template. The HTBI primer set was used in a first-round RT-PCR of the TCR CDR3. TCRdb reanalysed the multiplex PCR reads using MiXCR and keeps one entry per CDR3 protein. Of over 450,000 distinct CDR3 sequences in the sample, under 20% are singletons; the top ten hold around 17%. Germline V gene data show CDR1 as SGHRS and CDR2 as YFSETQ. The CDR3 has 17 residues. Deletions cut 4 bases from V and 7 bases from J, with 23 bases between. The chain combines TRBV5-1 with TRBJ1-4, with D maybe TRBD1 (5 bases). This clonotype was obtained from a woman under 30 with Graves' ophthalmopathy. The sequenced material came from blood. The DNA for the CDR3 is TGCGCCAGCAGCCCCGGAGCCATGACAGATTTTCCTGAAAAACTGTTTTTT. It yields the protein CASSPGAMTDFPEKLFF.